The TCR beta chain under discussion was sequenced for a study of cytomegalovirus exposure and HLA in healthy donors. Study-level background: Unique TCR beta sequences numbering about 100 million came from 150 million to 200 million T cells in an earlier analysis. Overall study results and limits: What was likely a sequencing artifact was a cluster of highly shared sequence variants.

The CDR3 runs to 13 residues. CDR1 is LNHNV and CDR2 is YYDKDF in the germline V gene (reference sequence). V lost 6 bases and J 3 bases, leaving 10 bases between the germline ends. Comments on this clone: As yet, its antigen is unknown.

The PCR was carried out with 60 Vbeta primers and 13 Jbeta primers. Data came from immunoSEQ multiplex PCR; TCRdb stores just in-frame clones and leaves some out. The sample records under 200,000 clones, 75% to 85% being singletons. The sequenced material came from PBMCs. The rearrangement joins TRBV15 to TRBJ2-3; D is unresolved. This clonotype was sampled from a woman younger than 35 in good health and CMV-seronegative. This CDR3 is CATRASGTDTQYF. CDR3 in DNA: TGTGCCACCAGAGCCTCAGGTACAGATACGCAGTATTTT.